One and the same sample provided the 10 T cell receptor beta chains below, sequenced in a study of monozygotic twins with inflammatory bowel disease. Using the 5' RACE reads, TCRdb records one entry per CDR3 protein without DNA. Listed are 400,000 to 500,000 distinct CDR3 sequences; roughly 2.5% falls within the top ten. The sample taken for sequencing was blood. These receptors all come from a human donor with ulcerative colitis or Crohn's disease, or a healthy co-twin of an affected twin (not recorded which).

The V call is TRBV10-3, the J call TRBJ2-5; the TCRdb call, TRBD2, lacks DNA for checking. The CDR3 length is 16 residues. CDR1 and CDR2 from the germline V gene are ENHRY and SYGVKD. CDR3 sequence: CAISGDLAGGHETQYF.

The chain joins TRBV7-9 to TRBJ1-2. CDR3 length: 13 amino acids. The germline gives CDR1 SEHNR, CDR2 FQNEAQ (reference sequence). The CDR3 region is CASSLGWEDGYTF. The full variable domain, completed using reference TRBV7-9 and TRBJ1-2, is DTGVSQNPRHKITKRGQNVTFRCDPISEHNRLYWYRQTLGQGPEFLTYFQNEAQLEKSRLLSDRFSAERPKGSFSTLEIQRTEQGDSAMYLCASSLGWEDGYTFGSGTRLTVV.

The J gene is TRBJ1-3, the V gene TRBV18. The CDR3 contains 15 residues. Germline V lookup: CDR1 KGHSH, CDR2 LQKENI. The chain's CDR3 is CASSPRDSSGNTIYF.

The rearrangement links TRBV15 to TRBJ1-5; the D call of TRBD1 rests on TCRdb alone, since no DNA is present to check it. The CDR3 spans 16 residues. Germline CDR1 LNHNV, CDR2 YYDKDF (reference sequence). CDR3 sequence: CATSRPDRDSNQPQHF. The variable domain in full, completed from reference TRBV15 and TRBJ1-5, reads DAMVIQNPRYQVTQFGKPVTLSCSQTLNHNVMYWYQQKSSQAPKLLFHYYDKDFNNEADTPDNFQSRRPNTSFCFLDIRSPGLGDTAMYLCATSRPDRDSNQPQHFGDGTRLSIL.

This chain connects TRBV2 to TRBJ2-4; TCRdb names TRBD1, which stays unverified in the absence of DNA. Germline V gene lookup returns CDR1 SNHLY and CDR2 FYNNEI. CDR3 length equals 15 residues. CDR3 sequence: CASSVGDGTKNIQYF.

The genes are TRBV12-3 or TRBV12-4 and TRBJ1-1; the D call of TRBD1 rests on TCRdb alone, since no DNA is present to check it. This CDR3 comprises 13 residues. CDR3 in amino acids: CASSTSGYTEAFF.

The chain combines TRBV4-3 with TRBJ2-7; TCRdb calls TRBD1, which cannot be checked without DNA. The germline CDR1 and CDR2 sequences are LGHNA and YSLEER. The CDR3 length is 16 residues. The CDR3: CASSQGGRGLRNEQYF.

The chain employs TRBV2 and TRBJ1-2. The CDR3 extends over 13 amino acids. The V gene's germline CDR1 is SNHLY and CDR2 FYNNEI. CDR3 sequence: CASSEHRTYGYTF.

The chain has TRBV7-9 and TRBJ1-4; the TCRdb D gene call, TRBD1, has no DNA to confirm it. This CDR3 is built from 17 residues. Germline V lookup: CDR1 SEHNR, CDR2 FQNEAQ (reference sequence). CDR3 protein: CASSSGTGGMLHEKLFF.

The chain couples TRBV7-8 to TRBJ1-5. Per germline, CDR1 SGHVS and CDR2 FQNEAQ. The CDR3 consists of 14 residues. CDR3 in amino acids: CASNPAAGNQPQHF.